This T cell receptor beta chain comes out of a study of response to subunit inactivated influenza vaccine. Study observations and caveats: A suggestion made by the authors is that each seasonal influenza vaccination recruits few new T cells.

Notes on this clonotype: What it binds is not known.

Trimming stripped 0 bases from V and 1 base from J, with 9 bases between. Germline assignment: CDR1 DFQATT and CDR2 SNEGSKA (reference sequence). The CDR3 has 14 residues. TCRdb redid the calling of the RT-PCR reads with MiXCR, one entry per CDR3 protein. The sample lists roughly 670,000 distinct CDR3 sequences, 12% to 15% occurring once. Material: PBMCs from blood, obtained around two weeks before vaccination. The gene calls are TRBV20-1 and TRBJ1-1; no clear D gene. This TCR came from a man between 45 and 60 years old who received an inactivated influenza vaccine. CDR3 amino acids: CSARDAQRNTEAFF. Written as DNA, the CDR3 is TGCAGTGCTAGAGACGCACAGAGGAACACTGAAGCTTTCTTT.